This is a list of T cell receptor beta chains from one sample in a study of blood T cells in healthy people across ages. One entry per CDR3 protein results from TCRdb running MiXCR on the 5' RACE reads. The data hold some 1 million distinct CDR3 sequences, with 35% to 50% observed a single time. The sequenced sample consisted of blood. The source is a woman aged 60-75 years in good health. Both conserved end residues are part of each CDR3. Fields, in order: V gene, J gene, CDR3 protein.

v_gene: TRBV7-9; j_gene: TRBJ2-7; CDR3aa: CASSYVRGDHYEQYF
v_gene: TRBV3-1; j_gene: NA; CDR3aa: CASSPLAGAHYEQYF
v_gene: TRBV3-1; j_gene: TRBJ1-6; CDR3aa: CASSQAGSNSPLHF
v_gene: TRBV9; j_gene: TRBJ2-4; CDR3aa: CASSVGKGSHIQYF
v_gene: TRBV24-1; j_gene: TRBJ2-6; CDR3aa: CATSAIPRDSYSGANVLTF
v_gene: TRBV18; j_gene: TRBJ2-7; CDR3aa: CASSLGLLTSYEQYF
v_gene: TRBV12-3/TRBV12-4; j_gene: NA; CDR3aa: CASSPRQVEQYF
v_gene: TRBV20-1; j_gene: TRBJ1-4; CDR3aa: CSVGRGASEKLFF
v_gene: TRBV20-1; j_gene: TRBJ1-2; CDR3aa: CSASPLTDNYGYTF
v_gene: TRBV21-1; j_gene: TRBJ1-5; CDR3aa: CASSKRQDLSNQPQHF
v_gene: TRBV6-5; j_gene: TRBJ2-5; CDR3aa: CASTDRGLETQYF
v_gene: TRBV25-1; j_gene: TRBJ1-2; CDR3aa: CATRTGMAGYTF
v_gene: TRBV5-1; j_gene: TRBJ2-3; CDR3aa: CASSLGQPTDTQYF
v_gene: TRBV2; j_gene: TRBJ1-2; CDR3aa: CASSEPGGYGYTF